This T cell receptor (beta chain) was sequenced for a study of technical replicates of blood from a handful of donors. Method: immunoSEQ multiplex PCR; TCRdb's copy keeps in-frame clones and lacks some. The sample lists just over 95,000 clones; about 94% were seen once. This CDR3 spans 15 amino acids. The germline V gene encodes CDR1 MNHEY and CDR2 SVGAGI. J gave up 6 bases and V 5 bases, and 9 bases lay outside the gene matches. The rearrangement links TRBV6-5 to TRBJ2-1; 8 bases match TRBD1. The sequenced sample consisted of T cells isolated from PBMCs. This clonotype originated in a human donor in good health. CDR3 protein: CASSPYRGAVNEQFF. Written as DNA, the CDR3 is TGTGCCAGCAGTCCCTACAGGGGGGCAGTCAATGAGCAGTTCTTC.